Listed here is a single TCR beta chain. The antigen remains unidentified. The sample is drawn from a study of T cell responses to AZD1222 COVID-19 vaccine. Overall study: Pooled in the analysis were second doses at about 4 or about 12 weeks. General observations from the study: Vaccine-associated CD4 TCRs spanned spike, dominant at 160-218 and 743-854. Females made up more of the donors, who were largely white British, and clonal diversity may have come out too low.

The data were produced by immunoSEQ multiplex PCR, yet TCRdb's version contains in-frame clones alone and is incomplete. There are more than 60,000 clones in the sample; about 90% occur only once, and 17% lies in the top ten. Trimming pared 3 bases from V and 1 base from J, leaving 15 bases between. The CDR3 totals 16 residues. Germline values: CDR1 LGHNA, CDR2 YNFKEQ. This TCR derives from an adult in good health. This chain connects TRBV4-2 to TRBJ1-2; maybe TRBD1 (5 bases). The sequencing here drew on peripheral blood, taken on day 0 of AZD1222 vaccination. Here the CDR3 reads CASSHPIDRYNYGYTF. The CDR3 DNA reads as TGTGCCAGCAGCCATCCCATAGACAGATATAACTATGGCTACACCTTC.